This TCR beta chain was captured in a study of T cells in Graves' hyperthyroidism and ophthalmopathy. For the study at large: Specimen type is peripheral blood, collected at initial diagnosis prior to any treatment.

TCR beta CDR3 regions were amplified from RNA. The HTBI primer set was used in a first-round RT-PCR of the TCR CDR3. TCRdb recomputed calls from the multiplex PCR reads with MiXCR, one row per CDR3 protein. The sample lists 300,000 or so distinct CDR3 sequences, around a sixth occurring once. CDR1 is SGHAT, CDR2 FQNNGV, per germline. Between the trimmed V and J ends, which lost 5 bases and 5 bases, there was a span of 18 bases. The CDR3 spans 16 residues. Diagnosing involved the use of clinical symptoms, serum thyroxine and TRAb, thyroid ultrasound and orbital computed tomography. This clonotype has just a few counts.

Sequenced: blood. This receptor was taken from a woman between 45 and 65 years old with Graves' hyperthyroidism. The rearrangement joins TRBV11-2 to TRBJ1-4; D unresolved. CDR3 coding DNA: TGTGCCAGCAGCCGGGCCCGTAGGAGACTGAATGAAAAACTGTTTTTT. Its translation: CASSRARRRLNEKLFF.